These 2 T cell receptor beta chains share one sample of origin, sequenced in a study of T cell changes during pregnancy in multiple sclerosis (dated by TCRdb to about 2019). The library was obtained by the immunoSEQ multiplex PCR assay. What TCRdb holds here is the immuneACCESS table cut down to in-frame rearrangements. Part of the clones is not present; checked against another copy, under half of the missing clones reflect an unresolved V gene, and the others are unexplained. The sample profile shows approximately 71,000 clones; over 85% of them were found once. Just under 2% of the sample is taken by the ten largest. This sample comprised peripheral blood, obtained in the second trimester of pregnancy. Receptor source: a female donor with multiple sclerosis, enrolled in a pregnancy study.

V usage is TRBV7-6 and J usage is TRBJ2-1; 7 nucleotides align to TRBD1. The germline gives CDR1 SGHVS, CDR2 FNYEAQ. The V gene end was trimmed by 5 bases and the J gene end by 6 bases; junction bases not matched to a gene: 7. This CDR3 has 14 residues. Written as DNA, the CDR3 is TGTGCCAGCAGCCTCCCCTACAGGGGCAATGAGCAGTTCTTC. Its protein is CASSLPYRGNEQFF.

Worth noting for this clone: A junction boundary mismatches the germline segment, possibly from a read error. The chain carries TRBV13 and TRBJ2-3; 9 bases are shared with TRBD2. Germline CDR1 PRHDT, CDR2 FYEKMQ (reference sequence). The length of the CDR3 is 17 residues. The CDR3: CASSLFGRGGGTGTQYF. DNA of the CDR3: TGTGCCAGCAGCTTATTTGGTCGCGGGGGGGGAACAGGTACGCAGTATTTT.